Included here is one T cell receptor beta chain sequence, with context. This clone was seen a few times. Qualities for individual bases were not recorded, and no much larger clone is one base off. The sample's time point label, decoded: cells obtained before transplantation from donor or recipient. In the mixed lymphocyte reactions, roughly 200,000 CFSE-labeled pre-transplant responders were plated with roughly 200,000 irradiated violet-dye-labeled stimulators and cultured for 5 to 7 days. After the mixed lymphocyte reaction, proliferating CD3+CD4+CFSE-low and CD3+CD8+CFSE-low responder cells were FACS-sorted on a BD Influx sorter. Library construction relied on the immunoSEQ multiplex PCR assay. For most patients, genomic DNA was isolated with the Qiagen DNeasy Blood and Tissue Kit and sent frozen to Adaptive Biotechnologies for TCR sequencing. High-throughput TCR-beta CDR3 sequencing of genomic DNA from most patients was performed by Adaptive Biotechnologies. Per the original workflow: TCR sequencing data were retrieved from Adaptive's ImmunoSEQ software for roughly 20 patients, whereas three other patients were processed with MiXCR and VDJtools. To correct CD4 versus CD8 sorting errors, sequences present in both subsets at a frequency ratio below 5:1 were removed. CDR3 nucleotide sequences shared between donor and recipient were removed because the origin of such sequences could not be assigned. Alloreactive clones required at least 2-fold expansion over unstimulated cells and minimum CFSE-low frequency of 0.002% (template counts) or 0.001% (read counts). Mappable clones were those detected in sequenced pre-transplant spleen, lymph node, or MLR CFSE-low populations of the donor or recipient. The cumulative frequency of alloreactive clones was calculated as a percentage of all sequences, weighted by copy number. This immuneACCESS table, as held by TCRdb, lists in-frame sequences with V and J called but not all clones. Of the missing ones, under half trace to an unresolved V gene in checked studies; the others have no known cause. V, J and clone size are those of that table, while D and trimming were read from the DNA. Recorded for this sample are about 15,000 clones; more than 25% of them occurred a single time. The ten biggest clones cover around 3.6% of the sample.

The data stem from a study of graft-versus-host responses after intestinal transplantation (dated by TCRdb to the early 2020s). Study-wide context: Multivisceral, liver-intestinal, or isolated intestinal transplants were received by the recipients. Every recipient was given anti-thymocyte globulin induction, then maintenance tacrolimus and steroids for around three years. After intestinal transplantation, graft-versus-host and host-versus-graft alloreactive T cell clones were followed in the graft, circulation and bone marrow using bulk TCR-beta CDR3 sequencing. Alloreactive clones were identified by sequencing pre-transplant mixed lymphocyte reaction products and comparing them with unstimulated pre-transplant donor and recipient T cells. A cohort of 24 intestinal transplant recipients, including one retransplant, was enrolled, and a few patients lacking pretransplant specimens were excluded. Donor T cell macrochimerism was defined as a peak of at least 4% donor T cells among recipient peripheral blood mononuclear cells. Rather than being sequenced by the commercial service, samples from a few later patients were sequenced in-house on an Illumina MiSeq and processed with MiXCR.

Study-level results and caveats: Patients with donor T cell macrochimerism had high GvH to HvG T cell clonal ratios in their allografts. Early after transplant, declines in HvG clones were associated with peak levels of circulating GvH clones. GvH clones were detected in recipient bone marrow, and some appeared earlier in ileal mucosa or blood, consistent with an intestinal mucosal origin. The conclusions were limited by the relatively low number and heterogeneity of the intestinal transplant patients.

In the germline V gene, CDR1 corresponds to SGHVS and CDR2 to FNYEAQ. From its cysteine to its phenylalanine, the CDR3 spans 14 amino acids. Only the CDR3 DNA stays, 42 bases, in frame from base 1. Trimming takes 3 bases from V and 7 bases from J, and the germline ends sit 13 bases apart. The chain employs TRBV7-6 and TRBJ1-5; TRBD1 might be the D gene, on 6 matching bases. The sequences come from alloreactive CD4+ T cells from a mixed lymphocyte reaction culture, collected before intestinal transplant. This specimen's cell subset or site label, per the study, means: CFSE-low proliferating T cells sorted from approximately 6-day pre-transplant mixed lymphocyte reaction (GvH or HvG direction). The TCR sequence derives from a human patient who received an intestinal transplant. CDR3 region: CASSFRKGGQPQHF. The DNA sequence follows: TGTGCCAGCAGCTTCAGGAAAGGGGGACAGCCCCAGCATTTT. This CDR3, with the reference TRBV7-6 and TRBJ1-5 proteins standing in past its ends, gives the full variable domain GAGVSQSPRYKVTKRGQDVALRCDPISGHVSLYWYRQALGQGPEFLTYFNYEAQQDKSGLPNDRFSAERPEGSISTLTIQRTEQRDSAMYRCASSFRKGGQPQHFGDGTRLSIL.